Following are 16 T cell receptor beta chains from one sample sequenced in a study of T cell responses to AZD1222 COVID-19 vaccine. Sequencing was performed with immunoSEQ multiplex PCR; in TCRdb, only in-frame clones are kept and a portion is missing. The sample contains some 80,000 clones, approximately 90% of which appear only once. The sequenced sample was peripheral blood, obtained 28 days after the second dose of the MenACWY control vaccine. These receptors came from an adult who received the MenACWY meningococcal vaccine as a control.

V usage is TRBV3-1 (or the pseudogene TRBV3-2) and J usage is TRBJ2-5; D is ambiguous. This CDR3 has 16 residues. In germline, CDR1 is LGHDT, CDR2 YNNKEL (reference sequence). With 1 base removed from V and 5 bases from J, the gap between germline ends came to 17 bases. The DNA for the CDR3 is TGTGCCAGCAGCCAAGTGGGAATAGGTTTTGACGAGACCCAGTACTTC. Translating it yields CASSQVGIGFDETQYF.

The rearrangement joins TRBV12-5 to TRBJ2-4; D remains unclear. The CDR3 is 17 amino acids. Deletions cut 3 bases from V and 10 bases from J, with 25 bases between. Germline values: CDR1 LGHNT, CDR2 FRNRAP. CDR3 DNA sequence: TGTGCTAGTGGTTTTGGCAGCACCATTAGCCAAAATATTATTCAGTACTTC. It is translated as CASGFGSTISQNIIQYF.

The chain uses TRBV7-3 and TRBJ2-3; TRBD2 matches 8 bases. With 3 bases clipped from V and 4 bases from J, the junction kept 9 bases outside the gene matches. The CDR3 has 16 amino acids. Germline CDR1 SGHTA, CDR2 FQGTGA. The CDR3 reads CASSLPGLGAADTQYF. The CDR3 bases are TGTGCCAGCAGCTTGCCGGGACTAGGGGCCGCAGATACGCAGTATTTT.

This chain links TRBV7-2 with TRBJ2-2; 8 bases are shared with TRBD1. Trimming at V came to 3 bases and at J to 0 bases, leaving 6 bases not matched to a gene. The CDR3 is made up of 17 amino acids. Germline V gene sequence: CDR1 SGHTA, CDR2 FQGNSA. The CDR3 region has the DNA TGTGCCAGCAGCTTGGATCCGGGACAGGCGAACACCGGGGAGCTGTTTTTT. It is translated as CASSLDPGQANTGELFF.

The chain couples TRBV15 to TRBJ1-5, with D perhaps TRBD1 (5 bases). CDR1 is LNHNV and CDR2 is YYDKDF in the germline V gene (reference sequence). V shed 8 bases and J shed 2 bases, with 16 bases lying between them. The CDR3 is 15 residues long. In DNA, the CDR3 is TGTGCCACCGCCGCCGGGCCGGGGGGCAATCAGCCCCAGCATTTT. This sequence encodes CATAAGPGGNQPQHF.

This chain joins TRBV30 and TRBJ1-4, with D unclear. The CDR3 sequence is 15 residues long. The germline CDR1 and CDR2 sequences are GTSNPN and SVGIG (reference sequence). Trimming removed 7 bases at V and 2 bases at J, with 17 bases between. The CDR3 loop reads CASPGRGSTNEKLFF. The CDR3 nucleotides are TGTGCCTCCCCTGGACGAGGGAGTACTAATGAAAAACTGTTTTTT.

The rearrangement uses TRBV3-1 (or the pseudogene TRBV3-2) and TRBJ1-6; D is undetermined. The CDR3 has 13 amino acids. Germline assignment: CDR1 LGHDT and CDR2 YNNKEL (reference sequence). Trimming stripped 8 bases from V and 6 bases from J, with 11 bases between. The CDR3 DNA sequence: TGTGCCAGCGAAGGAATCCCTAATTCACCCCTCCACTTT. Translated: CASEGIPNSPLHF.

This chain joins TRBV2 and TRBJ1-2; D is unresolved. Germline assignment: CDR1 SNHLY and CDR2 FYNNEI. CDR3 size: 12 residues. The ends were cut back, 6 bases at V and 6 bases at J, with 11 bases in the middle. This CDR3 reads CASRPPRDGYTF. The CDR3 DNA reads as TGTGCCAGCAGACCTCCCCGGGATGGCTACACCTTC.

The rearrangement joins TRBV13 to TRBJ2-2; possible D gene TRBD1, 7 bases. The CDR3 is made up of 18 amino acids. Germline V CDR1 and CDR2: PRHDT, FYEKMQ (reference sequence). With 1 base removed from V and 5 bases from J, the gap between germline ends came to 20 bases. The CDR3 region is CASSLETGGGSRTGELFF. In DNA form, the CDR3 reads TGTGCCAGCAGCTTAGAGACCGGAGGGGGCAGTCGGACCGGGGAGCTGTTTTTT. The full variable domain, in which reference TRBV13 and TRBJ2-2 provide the parts outside the CDR3, is AAGVIQSPRHLIKEKRETATLKCYPIPRHDTVYWYQQGPGQDPQFLISFYEKMQSDKGSIPDRFSAQQFSDYHSELNMSSLELGDSALYFCASSLETGGGSRTGELFFGEGSRLTVL.

The V call is TRBV2, the J call TRBJ1-3; D possibly corresponds to TRBD1 (5 bases). V lost 5 bases and J lost 1, with 12 bases in between. The CDR3 extends over 15 amino acids. CDR1 and CDR2 (germline): SNHLY, FYNNEI. This CDR3 is CASSRTGPSGNTIYF. DNA of the CDR3: TGTGCCAGCAGTAGAACGGGACCGTCTGGAAACACCATATATTTT.

The gene calls are TRBV11-2 and TRBJ1-1; D is perhaps TRBD1 (6 bases). The V end was cut by 5 bases, the J end by 9 bases, with 13 bases between. The CDR3 runs 12 residues. The germline gives CDR1 SGHAT, CDR2 FQNNGV. The CDR3 loop is CASSQSGGQAFF. CDR3 nucleotides: TGTGCCAGCAGCCAGTCCGGGGGGCAAGCTTTCTTT.

CDR3 coding DNA: TGCGCCAGCAGCCAAGAGGAAACGGACGCCCACATCAAGGGCTACACCTTC. This codes for CASSQEETDAHIKGYTF. The chain uses TRBV4-3 and TRBJ1-2; no firm D call. Germline V gene lookup returns CDR1 LGHNA and CDR2 YSLEER. Deletions cut 0 bases from V and 8 bases from J, with 22 bases between. The CDR3 is 17 amino acids.

This clone was seen a single time. This chain connects TRBV6-5 to TRBJ2-5, with D perhaps matching TRBD2 (6 bases). Trimming removed 7 bases from V and 12 bases from J, with 21 bases in between. The CDR3 runs 13 residues. Germline V gene sequence: CDR1 MNHEY, CDR2 SVGAGI. CDR3 sequence (DNA): TGTGCCAGCATACAGACCGGAGGGGAAAGGGAGTACTTC. The encoded protein is CASIQTGGEREYF.

This chain joins TRBV5-1 and TRBJ1-1, with a weak D call TRBD1 (5 bases). CDR1 and CDR2 (germline): SGHRS, YFSETQ. Trimming removed 0 bases at V and 10 bases at J, with 16 bases between. The length of the CDR3 is 14 residues. The CDR3 here is CASSLEAGNGRAFF. DNA for the CDR3: TGCGCCAGCAGCTTGGAGGCAGGGAATGGAAGAGCTTTCTTT.

J is TRBJ2-7 and V is TRBV3-1 (or the pseudogene TRBV3-2); D ambiguous. The CDR3 has 12 amino acids. In germline, CDR1 is LGHDT, CDR2 YNNKEL (reference sequence). The V gene lost 6 bases and the J gene lost 4 bases, with 10 bases spanning the gap. CDR3 sequence reads: CASSYGPYEQYF. The CDR3 region has the DNA TGTGCCAGCAGTTACGGTCCTTACGAGCAGTACTTC.

The chain links TRBV7-2 to TRBJ1-5, with a tentative D call TRBD1 (5 bases). With 1 base removed from V and 1 base from J, the gap between germline ends came to 11 bases. Germline assignment: CDR1 SGHTA and CDR2 FQGNSA. The CDR3 has 16 residues. CDR3 protein: CASSLVWQGSNQPQHF. The CDR3 region has the DNA TGTGCCAGCAGCTTAGTCTGGCAGGGCAGCAATCAGCCCCAGCATTTT.